The clone carrying this T cell receptor beta chain was detected ten times or more. Its antigen is undetermined. This entry is derived from a study of post-analysis software for immune sequencing data. Study results and limitations: Significantly lower normalized Chao1 diversity was seen in multiple sclerosis patients than in controls. Those samples that were prepared in the same batch co-clustered strongly by F measure. Patients showed TRBV5-6, TRBV5-1 and TRBV20-1 among several TRBV segments more frequent than in controls.

The library was made from cDNA and included unique molecular identifiers. Via MiXCR, TCRdb re-called the PCR reads, giving one row per CDR3 protein. The sample includes about 260,000 distinct CDR3 sequences, 36% of them seen just once. V was shortened by 4 bases and J by 8 bases, with 12 bases between the two germline ends. Germline loops: CDR1 SQVTM, CDR2 ANQGSEA. This CDR3 is built from 13 residues. The sequence derives from a girl under 18 with multiple sclerosis. The chain carries TRBV29-1 and TRBJ1-6, with a tentative D call TRBD1 (5 bases). Sequenced material: blood. Written as DNA, the CDR3 is TGCAGCGTTGGTTCAGGGAGGGATTCACCCCTCCACTTT. Encoded protein: CSVGSGRDSPLHF.